This T cell receptor (beta chain) was documented in a study of PD-L1 blockade in urothelial cancer. The overall study: Starting in the mid-2010s, patients were given atezolizumab (1,200 mg intravenously every 3 weeks). About 90% of the roughly 30 patients were men with bladder-origin urothelial cancer.

The time point here: pretreatment peripheral blood. Assay used: immunoSEQ multiplex PCR; TCRdb lists only in-frame clones, some missing. Among around 40,000 clones, about 89% were seen once, and the ten largest hold around 11%. With 6 bases removed from V and 3 bases from J, the gap between germline ends came to 12 bases. Per the germline V gene, CDR1 is WSHSY and CDR2 is SAAADI. This CDR3 is 14 amino acids long. This TCR was recovered from a woman aged 55-70 years with urothelial cancer. The starting material was PBMCs, obtained around atezolizumab (anti-PD-L1) treatment. The V and J genes are TRBV10-2 and TRBJ1-5, with TRBD1 as a possible D gene (5 bases). The CDR3 DNA reads as TGCGCCAGCAGCTATGGGGGGGTCAATCAGCCCCAGCATTTT. Its translation is CASSYGGVNQPQHF.